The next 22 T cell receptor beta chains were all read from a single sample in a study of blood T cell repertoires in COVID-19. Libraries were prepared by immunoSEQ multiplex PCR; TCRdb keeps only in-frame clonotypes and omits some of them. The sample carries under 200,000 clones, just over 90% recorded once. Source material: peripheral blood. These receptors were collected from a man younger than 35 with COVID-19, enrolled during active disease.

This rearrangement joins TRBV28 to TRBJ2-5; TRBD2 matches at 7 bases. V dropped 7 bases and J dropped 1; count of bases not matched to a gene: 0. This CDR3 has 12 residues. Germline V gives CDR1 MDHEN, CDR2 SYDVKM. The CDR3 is CASTSGQETQYF. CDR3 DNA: TGTGCCAGCACTAGCGGCCAAGAGACCCAGTACTTC.

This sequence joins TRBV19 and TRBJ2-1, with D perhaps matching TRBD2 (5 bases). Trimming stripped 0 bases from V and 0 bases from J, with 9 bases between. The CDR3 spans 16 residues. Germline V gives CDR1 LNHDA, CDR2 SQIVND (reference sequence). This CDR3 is CASSIDRSGSYNEQFF. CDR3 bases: TGTGCCAGTAGTATAGATAGGAGCGGCTCCTACAATGAGCAGTTCTTC. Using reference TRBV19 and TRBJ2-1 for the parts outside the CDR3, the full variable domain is DGGITQSPKYLFRKEGQNVTLSCEQNLNHDAMYWYRQDPGQGLRLIYYSQIVNDFQKGDIAEGYSVSREKKESFPLTVTSAQKNPTAFYLCASSIDRSGSYNEQFFGPGTRLTVL.

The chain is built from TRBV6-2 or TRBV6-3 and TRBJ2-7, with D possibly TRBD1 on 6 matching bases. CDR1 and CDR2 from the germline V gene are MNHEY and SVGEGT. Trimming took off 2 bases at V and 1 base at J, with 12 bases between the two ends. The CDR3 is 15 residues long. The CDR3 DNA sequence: TGTGCCAGCAGTTACAGGGGGAGTAGTTCCTACGAGCAGTACTTC. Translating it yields CASSYRGSSSYEQYF.

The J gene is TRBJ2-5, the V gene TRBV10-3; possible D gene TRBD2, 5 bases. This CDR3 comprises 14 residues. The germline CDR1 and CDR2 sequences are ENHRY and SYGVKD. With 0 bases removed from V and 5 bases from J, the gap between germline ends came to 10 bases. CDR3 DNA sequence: TGTGCCATCAGTGAGTCGGGAGAGGAGGAGACCCAGTACTTC. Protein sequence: CAISESGEEETQYF.

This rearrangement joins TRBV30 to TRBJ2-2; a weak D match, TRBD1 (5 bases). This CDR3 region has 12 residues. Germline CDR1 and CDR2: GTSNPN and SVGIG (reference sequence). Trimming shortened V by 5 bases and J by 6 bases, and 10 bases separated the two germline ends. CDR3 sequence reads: CAWAGLAGELFF. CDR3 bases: TGTGCCTGGGCAGGGTTGGCCGGGGAGCTGTTTTTT.

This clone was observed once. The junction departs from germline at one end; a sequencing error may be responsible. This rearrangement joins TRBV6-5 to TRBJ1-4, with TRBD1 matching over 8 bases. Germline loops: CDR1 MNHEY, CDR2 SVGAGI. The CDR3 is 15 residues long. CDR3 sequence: CASSSQTGANEKLLF. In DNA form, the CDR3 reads TGTGCCAGCAGTTCCCAGACAGGGGCCAATGAAAAACTGCTTTTT.

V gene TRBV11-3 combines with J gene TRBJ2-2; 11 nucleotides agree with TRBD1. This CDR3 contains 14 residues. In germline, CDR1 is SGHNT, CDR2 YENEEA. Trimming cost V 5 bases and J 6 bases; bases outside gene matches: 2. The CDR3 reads CASSRGQGAGELFF. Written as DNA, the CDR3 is TGTGCCAGCAGCCGGGGACAGGGGGCCGGGGAGCTGTTTTTT. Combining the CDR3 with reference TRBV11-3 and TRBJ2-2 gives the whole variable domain EAGVVQSPRYKIIEKKQPVAFWCNPISGHNTLYWYLQNLGQGPELLIRYENEEAVDDSQLPKDRFSAERLKGVDSTLKIQPAELGDSAVYLCASSRGQGAGELFFGEGSRLTVL.

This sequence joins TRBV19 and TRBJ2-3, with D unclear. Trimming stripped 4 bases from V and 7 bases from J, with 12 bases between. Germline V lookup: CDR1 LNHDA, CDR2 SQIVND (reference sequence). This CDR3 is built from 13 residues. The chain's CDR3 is CASSTQHINTQYF. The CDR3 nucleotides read TGTGCCAGTAGTACCCAACACATAAATACGCAGTATTTT.

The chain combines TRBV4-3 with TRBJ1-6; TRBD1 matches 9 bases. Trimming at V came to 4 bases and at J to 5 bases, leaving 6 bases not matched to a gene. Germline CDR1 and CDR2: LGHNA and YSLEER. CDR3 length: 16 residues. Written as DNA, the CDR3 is TGCGCCAGCAGCCGGTCGAGGGACAGGGATAATTCACCCCTCCACTTT. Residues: CASSRSRDRDNSPLHF.

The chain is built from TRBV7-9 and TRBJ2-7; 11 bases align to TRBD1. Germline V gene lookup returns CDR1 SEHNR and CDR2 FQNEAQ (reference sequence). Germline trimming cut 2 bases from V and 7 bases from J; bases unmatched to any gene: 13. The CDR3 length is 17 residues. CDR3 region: CASSLKSRDRGIREQYF. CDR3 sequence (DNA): TGTGCCAGCAGCTTAAAATCCCGGGACAGGGGGATTAGGGAGCAGTACTTC. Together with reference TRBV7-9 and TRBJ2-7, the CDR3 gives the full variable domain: DTGVSQNPRHKITKRGQNVTFRCDPISEHNRLYWYRQTLGQGPEFLTYFQNEAQLEKSRLLSDRFSAERPKGSFSTLEIQRTEQGDSAMYLCASSLKSRDRGIREQYFGPGTRLTVT.

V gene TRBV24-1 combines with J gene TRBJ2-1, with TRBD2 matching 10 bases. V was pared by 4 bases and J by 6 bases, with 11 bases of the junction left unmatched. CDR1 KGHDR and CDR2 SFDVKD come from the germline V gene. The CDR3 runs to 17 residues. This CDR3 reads CATSDHLAGDGGNEQFF. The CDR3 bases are TGTGCCACCAGTGACCACCTAGCGGGAGACGGGGGCAATGAGCAGTTCTTC.

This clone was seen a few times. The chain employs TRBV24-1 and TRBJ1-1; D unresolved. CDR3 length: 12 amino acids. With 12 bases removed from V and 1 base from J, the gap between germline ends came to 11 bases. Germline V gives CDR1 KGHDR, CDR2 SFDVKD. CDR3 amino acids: CAVQEGNTEAFF. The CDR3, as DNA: TGTGCCGTGCAGGAGGGGAACACTGAAGCTTTCTTT.

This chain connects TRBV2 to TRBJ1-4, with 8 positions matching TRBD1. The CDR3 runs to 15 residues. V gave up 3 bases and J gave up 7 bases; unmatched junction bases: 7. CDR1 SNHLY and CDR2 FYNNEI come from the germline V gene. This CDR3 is CASSDRGRLSEKLFF. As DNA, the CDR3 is TGTGCCAGCAGTGACAGGGGGCGCTTAAGTGAAAAACTGTTTTTT.

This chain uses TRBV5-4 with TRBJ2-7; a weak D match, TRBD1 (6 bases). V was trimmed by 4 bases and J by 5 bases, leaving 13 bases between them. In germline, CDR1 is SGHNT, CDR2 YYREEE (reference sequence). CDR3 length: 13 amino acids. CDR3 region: CASSPDRRNEQYF. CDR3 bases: TGTGCCAGCAGCCCGGACAGAAGGAACGAGCAGTACTTC.

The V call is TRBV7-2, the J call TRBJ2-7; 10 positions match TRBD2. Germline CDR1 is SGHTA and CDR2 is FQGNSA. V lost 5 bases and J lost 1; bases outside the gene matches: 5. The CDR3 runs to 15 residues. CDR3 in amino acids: CASSELLAGSYEQYF. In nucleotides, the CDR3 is TGTGCCAGCAGCGAGCTACTAGCGGGGTCCTACGAGCAGTACTTC.

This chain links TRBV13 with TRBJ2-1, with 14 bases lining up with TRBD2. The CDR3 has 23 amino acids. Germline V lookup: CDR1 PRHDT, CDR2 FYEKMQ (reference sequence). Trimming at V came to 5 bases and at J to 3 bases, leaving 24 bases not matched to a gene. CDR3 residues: CASSAGWGGTSGRITRGYNEQFF. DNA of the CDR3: TGTGCCAGCAGCGCTGGCTGGGGGGGGACTAGCGGGAGAATAACACGGGGCTACAATGAGCAGTTCTTC.

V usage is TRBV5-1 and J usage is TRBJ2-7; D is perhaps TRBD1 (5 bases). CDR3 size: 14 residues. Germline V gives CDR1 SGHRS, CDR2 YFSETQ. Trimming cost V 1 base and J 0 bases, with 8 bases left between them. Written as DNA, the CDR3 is TGCGCCAGCAGCTTGCGTACAGGCTCCTACGAGCAGTACTTC. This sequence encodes CASSLRTGSYEQYF.

CDR3 nucleotide sequence: TGCAGCGGACAGAGATCAACTAATGAAAAACTGTTTTTT. Its protein product is CSGQRSTNEKLFF. This sequence joins TRBV29-1 and TRBJ1-4; D is possibly TRBD1 (5 bases). CDR3 size: 13 residues. The germline V and J ends were trimmed by 7 bases and 0 bases, with 9 bases remaining between them. Germline V gene data show CDR1 as SQVTM and CDR2 as ANQGSEA.

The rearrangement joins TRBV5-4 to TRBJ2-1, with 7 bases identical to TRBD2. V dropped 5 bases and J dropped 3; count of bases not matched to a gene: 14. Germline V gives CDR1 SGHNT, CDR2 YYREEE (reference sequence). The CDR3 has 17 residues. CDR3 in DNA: TGTGCCAGCAGTCCCCTCCCAGCGGGACTTGACTACAATGAGCAGTTCTTC. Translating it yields CASSPLPAGLDYNEQFF.

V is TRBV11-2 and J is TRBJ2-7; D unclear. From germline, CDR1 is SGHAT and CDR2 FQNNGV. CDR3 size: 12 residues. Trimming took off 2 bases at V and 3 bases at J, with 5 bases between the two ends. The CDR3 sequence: CASSLTGYEQYF. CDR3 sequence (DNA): TGTGCCAGCAGCTTAACTGGCTACGAGCAGTACTTC.

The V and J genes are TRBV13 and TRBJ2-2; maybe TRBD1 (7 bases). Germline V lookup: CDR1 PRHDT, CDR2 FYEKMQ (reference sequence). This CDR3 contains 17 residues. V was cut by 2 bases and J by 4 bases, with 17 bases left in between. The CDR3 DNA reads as TGTGCCAGCAGCTTATCGGGCGGGACAGCTCCCACCGGGGAGCTGTTTTTT. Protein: CASSLSGGTAPTGELFF.

The CDR3 loop is CASSPGPGEAFF. As DNA, the CDR3 is TGTGCCAGCTCACCGGGGCCTGGTGAAGCTTTCTTT. V gene TRBV18 combines with J gene TRBJ1-1, with D perhaps TRBD1 (5 bases). CDR1 and CDR2 from the germline V gene are KGHSH and LQKENI. V dropped 3 bases and J dropped 7 bases, with 9 bases sitting between them. This CDR3 region has 12 residues.